The 3 T cell receptor beta chains below all came from one sample that was sequenced in a study of T cell responses to AZD1222 COVID-19 vaccine. Assay used: immunoSEQ multiplex PCR; TCRdb lists only in-frame clones, some missing. The sample carries 95,000 to 150,000 clones, roughly 93% recorded once. The sequencing used peripheral blood, collected on day 0 of AZD1222 vaccination. The source is an adult in good health.

The gene calls are TRBV2 and TRBJ2-1; D call uncertain. This CDR3 is built from 14 residues. Germline V gene lookup returns CDR1 SNHLY and CDR2 FYNNEI. V dropped 4 bases and J dropped 0 bases, with 7 bases sitting between them. CDR3 loop: CASSAAYSYNEQFF. In DNA, the CDR3 is TGTGCCAGCAGTGCGGCTTACTCCTACAATGAGCAGTTCTTC.

The genes are TRBV5-6 and TRBJ2-3; D not resolved. Germline CDR1 reads SGHDT; CDR2 reads YYEEEE. CDR3 size: 12 residues. Trimming stripped 4 bases from V and 4 bases from J, with 7 bases between. The DNA of the CDR3 is TGTGCCAGCAGCCTTGCATCAGATACGCAGTATTTT. It yields the protein CASSLASDTQYF.

V and J are TRBV2 and TRBJ1-4; D is unclear. Between the trimmed V and J ends, which lost 6 bases and 4 bases, there was a span of 12 bases. Germline CDR1 reads SNHLY; CDR2 reads FYNNEI. The CDR3 totals 14 residues. This chain's CDR3 is CASRGSRDNEKLFF. The CDR3 bases are TGTGCCAGCAGGGGGAGCAGAGATAATGAAAAACTGTTTTTT. Looking up the rest from reference TRBV2 and TRBJ1-4 gives the full variable domain: EPEVTQTPSHQVTQMGQEVILRCVPISNHLYFYWYRQILGQKVEFLVSFYNNEISEKSEIFDDQFSVERPDGSNFTLKIRSTKLEDSAMYFCASRGSRDNEKLFFGSGTQLSVL.